Ten or more counts support the clone carrying this TCR beta chain. CDR3 size: 17 residues. Trimming removed 2 bases from V and 9 bases from J, with 23 bases in between. The germline gives CDR1 MNHEY, CDR2 SVGEGT. This sample is part of a study of human T cells and chemical hapten exposure. The sample's time point: patch test 2, 6 weeks after DPC sensitization. Sample treatment: therapeutic diphenylcyclopropenone sensitization with weekly scalp DPC. Library construction involved attaching unique molecular identifiers to individual cDNA molecules, which allowed quantitative, reproducible TCR counting. From the RACE reads, TCRdb called clonotypes with MiXCR, one entry per CDR3 protein. The top ten clones hold roughly 3% of a sample with approximately 97,000 distinct CDR3 sequences, more than 9.5% of them seen once.

The sequence was collected from a woman aged 40 to 50 with alopecia areata. Some clones in this sample may be carry-over from other donors' samples. The sequencing here drew on whole blood, taken in connection with sensitization to the hapten diphenylcyclopropenone (DPC). The V call is TRBV6-2 or TRBV6-3, the J call TRBJ2-1; maybe TRBD2 (5 bases). The CDR3 protein is CASSYVLARGEYLEQFF. As DNA, the CDR3 is TGTGCCAGCAGTTACGTCCTAGCTCGAGGAGAGTACCTTGAGCAGTTCTTC.